The T cell receptor (beta chain) described here comes from a study of shared clonotypes between healthy human individuals. Study conclusions and caveats: A generally larger estimated richness was seen in naive subsets than in memory subsets.

The length of the CDR3 is 14 residues. The germline V gene encodes CDR1 ENHRY and CDR2 SYGVKD. The J segment lost 1 base and the V segment lost 10 bases, leaving 5 bases of the junction unmatched. About this clone: The antigen is unknown.

Profiling relied on immunoSEQ multiplex PCR, and the TCRdb table lists in-frame clones only, not all of them. The top ten hold 0.37% of the sample, which has about 2.3 million clones, around 90% seen once. This TCR was recovered from a man between 18 and 29 years old in good health. Some clones in this sample may be carry-over from other donors' samples. This chain joins TRBV10-3 and TRBJ2-5; 11 positions match TRBD1. Specimen: naive CD4+ T cells from PBMCs. Stated subset: CD45RA+ positively selected. CDR3 sequence reads: CASRGQGVQETQYF. The DNA for the CDR3 is TGTGCCAGTCGGGGACAGGGGGTCCAAGAGACCCAGTACTTC.